The entry below describes one T cell receptor (beta chain). Original analysis: It was from reference gene primer amplification that nucleated cell counts were estimated. Only in-frame clones appear in the TCRdb table, and some are missing; sequencing was by immunoSEQ multiplex PCR. V, J and clone size are taken as reported in that table, and D and trimming were inferred from the DNA itself. The table shows roughly 290,000 clones, with 80% to 95% occurring only once. These data originate in a study of blood T cell repertoires in COVID-19. Study context: The origin of the acute and convalescent COVID-19 samples was the United States, Italy and Spain. T cells, B-cell-depleted T cells, or PBMCs supplied cDNA or gDNA.

Seattle-derived patients entered the study during active infection and were followed longitudinally. With 4 bases clipped from V and 9 bases from J, the junction kept 12 bases outside the gene matches. This CDR3 is built from 17 residues. Germline CDR1 reads SGHNT; CDR2 reads YYREEE (reference sequence). This chain joins TRBV5-4 and TRBJ2-1; 14 nucleotides match TRBD2. Sequenced: peripheral blood. The sequence was collected from a woman in her twenties or thirties with COVID-19, enrolled during active disease. CDR3 DNA: TGTGCCAGCAGCCAGGGGACTAGCGGGAGTTTAGGGAGTGAGCAGTTCTTC. Translation: CASSQGTSGSLGSEQFF.